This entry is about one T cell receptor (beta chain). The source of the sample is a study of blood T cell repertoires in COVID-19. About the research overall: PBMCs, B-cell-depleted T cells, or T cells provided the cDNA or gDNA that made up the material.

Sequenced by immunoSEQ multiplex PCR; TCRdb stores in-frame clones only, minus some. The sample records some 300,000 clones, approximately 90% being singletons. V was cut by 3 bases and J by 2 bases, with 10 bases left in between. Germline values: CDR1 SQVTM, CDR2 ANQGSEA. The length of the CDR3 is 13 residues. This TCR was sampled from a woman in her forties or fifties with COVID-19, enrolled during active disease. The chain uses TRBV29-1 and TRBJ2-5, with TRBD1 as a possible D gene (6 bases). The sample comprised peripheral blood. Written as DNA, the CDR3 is TGCAGCGTTGATACGACAGGACAAGAGACCCAGTACTTC. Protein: CSVDTTGQETQYF.